A single sample is the source of the 27 T cell receptor beta chains below, sequenced in a study of OX40 agonist ivuxolimab in advanced cancers. The data were produced by immunoSEQ multiplex PCR, yet TCRdb's version contains in-frame clones alone and is incomplete. The sample carries 66,000 or so clones, around 73% recorded once. The sample consisted of CD4+ or CD8+ T cells sorted from blood, taken in a trial of the OX40 agonist ivuxolimab. The receptors derive from an adult with an advanced solid tumor such as melanoma, head and neck, liver or kidney cancer.

The V gene is TRBV10-3, the J gene TRBJ2-7; the match to TRBD2 covers 8 bases. The CDR3 consists of 15 residues. Germline CDR1 reads ENHRY; CDR2 reads SYGVKD. The junction had 5 bases not matched to a gene; V was cut back by 2 bases and J by 2 bases. The CDR3: CAISERTSLTYEQYF. DNA for the CDR3: TGTGCCATCAGTGAGCGGACTAGCCTAACCTACGAGCAGTACTTC.

This clone was found a few times. This chain joins TRBV6-5 and TRBJ1-5; TRBD1 agrees at 8 bases. The length of the CDR3 is 15 residues. Germline lookup yields CDR1 MNHEY and CDR2 SVGAGI. Losses at the gene ends were 5 bases for V and 6 bases for J; bases not matched to a gene: 9. The CDR3 DNA reads TGTGCCAGCAGTCAACGGGGGACAGGTCCTCAGCCCCAGCATTTT. It codes for CASSQRGTGPQPQHF.

This chain joins TRBV5-1 and TRBJ2-1; a weak D match, TRBD2 (5 bases). V lost 0 bases to trimming and J lost 6 bases, with 7 bases between them. Germline V lookup: CDR1 SGHRS, CDR2 YFSETQ. The CDR3 covers 13 residues. The CDR3 DNA sequence: TGCGCCAGCAGCTTGGGGGCGGGCAATGAGCAGTTCTTC. Translation gives CASSLGAGNEQFF.

The chain links TRBV19 to TRBJ2-7, with D perhaps TRBD1 (6 bases). Trimming took off 5 bases at V and 6 bases at J, with 11 bases between the two ends. Germline V CDR1 and CDR2: LNHDA, SQIVND (reference sequence). CDR3 length: 12 amino acids. The CDR3 region is CASSGGHPEQYF. The CDR3 DNA is TGTGCCAGTAGTGGGGGACACCCCGAGCAGTACTTC.

The chain couples TRBV27 to TRBJ2-1; the match to TRBD2 covers 8 bases. The V gene's germline CDR1 is MNHEY and CDR2 SMNVEV (reference sequence). The CDR3 is made up of 18 amino acids. After removal of 4 bases from V and 9 bases from J, the junction contained 20 bases not matched to a gene. CDR3 DNA: TGTGCCAGCAGTTACCCGGGGGGGAAGGCAGGGCGGGCCGCTGAGCAGTTCTTC. Translation gives CASSYPGGKAGRAAEQFF.

The chain combines TRBV7-3 with TRBJ2-3, with a weak D call TRBD2 (6 bases). V was clipped by 4 bases and J by 3 bases, with 14 bases between them. Looked up from germline, CDR1 is SGHTA and CDR2 is FQGTGA. The CDR3 extends over 15 amino acids. The CDR3 region is CASSSQGGWTDTQYF. CDR3 bases: TGTGCCAGCAGCTCCCAGGGAGGATGGACAGATACGCAGTATTTT.

The CDR3 region has the DNA TGTGCCAGTAGTATAAAAGCGGGATCCTATGGCTACACCTTC. Encoded protein: CASSIKAGSYGYTF. V is TRBV19 and J is TRBJ1-2; no definite D call. Germline V lookup: CDR1 LNHDA, CDR2 SQIVND (reference sequence). The CDR3 sequence is 14 residues long. V was clipped by 2 bases and J by 4 bases, with 11 bases between them.

The gene calls are TRBV18 and TRBJ1-3, with TRBD1 matching 9 bases. Germline V gives CDR1 KGHSH, CDR2 LQKENI. V lost 5 bases, J lost 0 bases, and 5 bases stayed unmatched. The CDR3 extends over 16 amino acids. In DNA form, the CDR3 reads TGTGCCAGCTCAACCGGGACAGGGAGCTCTGGAAACACCATATATTTT. It encodes CASSTGTGSSGNTIYF.

This clone has just a few counts. The chain recombines TRBV30 with TRBJ2-5, with D possibly being TRBD2 (5 bases). The CDR3 is made up of 15 amino acids. From germline, CDR1 is GTSNPN and CDR2 SVGIG (reference sequence). Trimming pared 3 bases from V and 4 bases from J, leaving 18 bases between. The CDR3 coding sequence is TGTGCCTGGAGAGTGGGGAGCAGCCCGGCAGAGACCCAGTACTTC. This gives the protein CAWRVGSSPAETQYF.

The rearrangement uses TRBV11-3 and TRBJ2-5; D perhaps matches TRBD2 (6 bases). The J call may not be correct, given that the DNA end is closer to TRBJ2-7. The CDR3 contains 18 residues. In germline, CDR1 is SGHNT, CDR2 YENEEA. The CDR3, as DNA: TGTGCCAGCAGCGTAGGGTCGGGTGCGGGACGGTGGTCCTACGAGCAGTACTTC. Protein product: CASSVGSGAGRWSYEQYF.

The V and J genes are TRBV19 and TRBJ2-2, with D perhaps matching TRBD2 (5 bases). The ends were cut back, 5 bases at V and 1 base at J, with 8 bases in the middle. The V gene's germline CDR1 is LNHDA and CDR2 SQIVND (reference sequence). This CDR3 is 14 amino acids long. CDR3 protein: CASSLAGNTGELFF. Here the CDR3 DNA reads TGTGCCAGTAGTTTGGCGGGGAACACCGGGGAGCTGTTTTTT.

This chain links TRBV5-1 with TRBJ2-3, with 8 positions matching TRBD1. The CDR3 totals 15 residues. CDR1 and CDR2 from the germline V gene are SGHRS and YFSETQ. The junction had 4 bases not matched to a gene; V was cut back by 3 bases and J by 1 base. In DNA form, the CDR3 reads TGCGCCAGCAGCTGGCAGGGGGCCGGCACAGATACGCAGTATTTT. Translation gives CASSWQGAGTDTQYF.

V is TRBV2 and J is TRBJ2-7; D gene uncertain. Germline loops: CDR1 SNHLY, CDR2 FYNNEI. The CDR3 is 15 amino acids. V dropped 6 bases and J dropped 4 bases, with 19 bases sitting between them. For the CDR3, the DNA is TGTGCCAGCAGCCCCCTGTCTGGGTTCGTTTACGAGCAGTACTTC. Translating gives CASSPLSGFVYEQYF.

The chain couples TRBV6-5 to TRBJ2-5; D is perhaps TRBD2 (6 bases). Germline CDR1 reads MNHEY; CDR2 reads SVGAGI. The ends were cut back, 7 bases at V and 5 bases at J, with 14 bases in the middle. CDR3 length equals 13 residues. The CDR3 here is CASIRRGGETQYF. The CDR3 bases are TGTGCCAGCATACGTAGGGGAGGCGAGACCCAGTACTTC.

The chain employs TRBV2 and TRBJ1-6; 8 bases map to TRBD1. Losses at the gene ends were 10 bases for V and 0 bases for J; bases not matched to a gene: 5. The CDR3 consists of 15 residues. Germline V gene sequence: CDR1 SNHLY, CDR2 FYNNEI. CDR3 in DNA: TGTGCCACCGCTACAGGGGGCTCCTATAATTCACCCCTCCACTTT. It encodes CATATGGSYNSPLHF.

The V call is TRBV6-5, the J call TRBJ1-1, with D hard to call. Germline V gene sequence: CDR1 MNHEY, CDR2 SVGAGI. The CDR3 covers 11 residues. Trimming cost V 2 bases and J 9 bases, with 7 bases left between them. CDR3 residues: CASSYNSKAFF. The CDR3 nucleotides are TGTGCCAGCAGTTACAATAGTAAAGCTTTCTTT.

In this sample, this clone turned up a few times. The sample has other DNA sequences that encode this CDR3 too. The chain has TRBV30 and TRBJ2-2; D uncertain. Trimming left V 5 bases short and J 2 bases short, with 6 bases between. This CDR3 is built from 12 residues. Germline V gene sequence: CDR1 GTSNPN, CDR2 SVGIG (reference sequence). In DNA, the CDR3 is TGTGCCTGGGGGCTCAACACCGGGGAGCTGTTTTTT. Amino acid sequence: CAWGLNTGELFF.

This CDR3 is CASERQGIRTDTQYF. The CDR3 DNA reads as TGTGCCAGCGAACGACAGGGAATCCGCACAGATACGCAGTATTTT. V is TRBV28 and J is TRBJ2-3, with 7 nucleotides matching TRBD1. Trimming removed 8 bases from V and 1 base from J; junction bases left unmatched: 9. This CDR3 has 15 amino acids. Germline loops: CDR1 MDHEN, CDR2 SYDVKM.

The chain joins TRBV7-3 to TRBJ2-3; the D is unclear. The CDR3 is made up of 14 amino acids. Germline V CDR1 and CDR2: SGHTA, FQGTGA. V lost 6 bases and J lost 5, with 15 bases in between. The CDR3 here is CASSLGPWQDTQYF. The CDR3 bases are TGTGCCAGCAGTTTGGGCCCGTGGCAAGATACGCAGTATTTT.

A remark on this clone: Sequence at one end of the junction differs from germline and may be a read error. The chain joins TRBV10-3 to TRBJ1-1; D gene unclear. The CDR3 sequence is 15 residues long. Germline lookup yields CDR1 ENHRY and CDR2 SYGVKD. CDR3 in DNA: TGTGCCATCAGTGAGTCGTTAGGGCTGAACGCTGAAGCTTTCTTT. Its protein product is CAISESLGLNAEAFF.

This clone was detected a few times. The chain employs TRBV19 and TRBJ2-7; no clear D gene. Germline assignment: CDR1 LNHDA and CDR2 SQIVND (reference sequence). V shed 4 bases and J shed 3 bases, with 4 bases lying between them. The CDR3 has 11 residues. In DNA, the CDR3 is TGTGCCAGTAGTAGTAGCTACGAGCAGTACTTC. Translated: CASSSSYEQYF.

This clone was found once. The gene calls are TRBV6-5 and TRBJ2-1; TRBD1 is a possible D gene (5 bases). CDR3 size: 15 residues. Between the trimmed V and J ends, which lost 5 bases and 5 bases, there was a span of 16 bases. The germline CDR1 and CDR2 sequences are MNHEY and SVGAGI. The CDR3 nucleotides read TGTGCCAGCAGTCCCCGTGCAGGGTCGGACAATGAGCAGTTCTTC. Amino acids: CASSPRAGSDNEQFF.

This clone was detected a few times. The chain is built from TRBV7-8 and TRBJ2-2; no firm D call. V lost 2 bases and J lost 2, with 9 bases in between. This CDR3 is 15 amino acids long. Germline V gene sequence: CDR1 SGHVS, CDR2 FQNEAQ. CDR3 nucleotides: TGTGCCAGCAGCTTAAGGGTCCCAAACACCGGGGAGCTGTTTTTT. Residues: CASSLRVPNTGELFF. The full variable domain, with the rest looked up from reference TRBV7-8 and TRBJ2-2, is GAGVSQSPRYKVAKRGQDVALRCDPISGHVSLFWYQQALGQGPEFLTYFQNEAQLDKSGLPSDRFFAERPEGSVSTLKIQRTQQEDSAVYLCASSLRVPNTGELFFGEGSRLTVL.

This chain connects TRBV18 to TRBJ1-4; 7 bases line up with TRBD1. J gave up 7 bases and V 5 bases, and 13 bases lay outside the gene matches. CDR1 is KGHSH, CDR2 LQKENI, per germline. The CDR3 extends over 16 amino acids. The CDR3 DNA reads as TGTGCCAGCTCAAACTCAAGGACAGGCTCTTTTGAAAAACTGTTTTTT. As protein: CASSNSRTGSFEKLFF.

The rearrangement links TRBV28 to TRBJ2-2; 11 positions match TRBD2. CDR1 MDHEN and CDR2 SYDVKM come from the germline V gene. CDR3 size: 15 residues. Trimming took 6 bases from V and 6 from J; bases not matched to a gene: 6. The CDR3, as DNA: TGTGCCAGCAGACCTGGACTAGCGGGTTCCGGGGAGCTGTTTTTT. It encodes CASRPGLAGSGELFF.

In this sample, this clone turned up once. This chain connects TRBV6-1 to TRBJ2-7; perhaps TRBD1 as D (5 bases). Per germline, CDR1 MNHNS and CDR2 SASEGT. The CDR3 has 15 amino acids. V was trimmed by 8 bases and J by 0 bases, leaving 17 bases between them. CDR3 DNA sequence: TGTGCCAGCGGGTCGACAGACAAAAGCTCCTACGAGCAGTACTTC. Translation gives CASGSTDKSSYEQYF.

A single count supports this clone. The genes are TRBV9 and TRBJ2-3; 13 bases agree with TRBD2. With 2 bases clipped from V and 0 bases from J, the junction kept 12 bases outside the gene matches. This CDR3 region has 20 residues. The germline V gene encodes CDR1 SGDLS and CDR2 YYNGEE. CDR3 in DNA: TGTGCCAGCAGCGTCCACGCCGGGACTAGCGGGGTCTCGAGCACAGATACGCAGTATTTT. This translates into CASSVHAGTSGVSSTDTQYF.